This record covers a single T cell receptor (beta chain). Data came from immunoSEQ multiplex PCR; TCRdb stores just in-frame clones and leaves some out. The profile shows approximately 40,000 clones, 85% to 95% of them singletons. The sample originates from a study of T cell changes during pregnancy in multiple sclerosis. This CDR3 has 14 amino acids. The trim removed 6 bases at V and 6 bases at J, leaving 3 bases unmatched. Germline V gene sequence: CDR1 SNHLY, CDR2 FYNNEI. The sample here was CD4+ T cells from peripheral blood mononuclear cells, taken before pregnancy. V and J are TRBV2 and TRBJ1-5; 12 nucleotides agree with TRBD1. The sequence was collected from a female donor with multiple sclerosis, enrolled in a pregnancy study. The CDR3 spells CASSRDRGPQPQHF. In DNA form, the CDR3 reads TGTGCCAGCAGCCGGGACAGGGGGCCTCAGCCCCAGCATTTT.